A selection of T cell receptor beta chains follows, all from one sample in a study of metastatic and nonmetastatic thyroid tumors. TCRdb redid the clone calls on the PCR reads using MiXCR. The data hold about 6,200 clones, with roughly 34% observed a single time. The material sequenced was adjacent normal tissue. These receptors were taken from a female donor with papillary thyroid cancer or a benign thyroid nodule (not recorded which). Some clones in this sample may be carry-over from other donors' samples. Both conserved end residues are part of each CDR3. The D gene is left open where the match is weak. Rows may omit the clone size; those that give it use once, few, many or a size class.

D	V	size	J	CDR3	DNA
TRBD2	TRBV7-2	-	TRBJ2-7	CASSLGSAGALEQYF	TGTGCCAGCAGCTTGGGGTCTGCGGGAGCCCTGGAGCAGTACTTC
TRBD2	TRBV27	few	TRBJ2-1	CASSFSGTSGSNEQFF	TGTGCCAGCAGTTTCTCCGGGACTAGCGGTTCCAATGAGCAGTTCTTC
TRBD1	TRBV7-3	-	TRBJ2-5	CASSVTGGAETQYF	TGTGCCAGCAGCGTTACAGGGGGCGCAGAGACCCAGTACTTC
TRBD1	TRBV6-1	-	TRBJ1-5	CASSRDRAVGNQPQHF	TGTGCCAGCAGTAGAGACAGGGCGGTTGGCAATCAGCCCCAGCATTTT
-	TRBV19	-	TRBJ1-5	CASRHDRNAHQPQHF	TGTGCCAGTAGACATGACAGGAACGCTCATCAGCCCCAGCATTTT
-	TRBV7-9	-	TRBJ2-7	CASSTAGNTYEQYF	TGTGCCAGCAGTACCGCCGGGAACACCTACGAGCAGTACTTC
-	TRBV7-9	-	TRBJ1-2	CASSSLPDYGYTF	TGTGCCAGCAGCTCGTTGCCAGACTATGGCTACACCTTC
TRBD1	TRBV10-3	-	TRBJ1-2	CAIRSGTGHYGYTF	TGTGCCATCAGAAGCGGGACAGGGCACTATGGCTACACCTTC
-	TRBV19	-	TRBJ2-2	CASRETGRGTGELFF	TGTGCCAGTAGAGAGACAGGAAGGGGGACCGGGGAGCTGTTTTTT
TRBD2	TRBV6-1	few	TRBJ2-7	CASSDHASGSHEQYF	TGTGCCAGCAGTGACCATGCTAGCGGGAGCCACGAGCAGTACTTC
TRBD1	TRBV28	-	TRBJ1-4	CASSLGQGASEKLFF	TGTGCCAGCAGTTTGGGCCAGGGGGCGAGTGAAAAACTGTTTTTT
-	TRBV10-3	few	TRBJ2-1	CAISYASRDNEQFF	TGTGCCATCAGTTATGCTAGCCGCGACAATGAGCAGTTCTTC
TRBD1	TRBV5-1	-	TRBJ1-2	CASSFRDRESPGYTF	TGCGCCAGCAGCTTCCGGGACAGGGAAAGTCCTGGCTACACCTTC
-	TRBV6-5	-	TRBJ2-1	CASSSFYYNEQFF	TGTGCCAGCAGTTCGTTTTACTACAATGAGCAGTTCTTC
-	TRBV24-1	-	TRBJ2-2	CATSGSGTTGELFF	TGTGCCACCAGTGGGTCCGGGACCACCGGGGAGCTGTTTTTT
-	TRBV5-1	-	TRBJ1-1	CASSLLQGPESEAFF	TGCGCCAGCAGCTTGTTACAGGGCCCGGAATCTGAAGCTTTCTTT
TRBD2	TRBV5-1	-	TRBJ2-1	CASSWTSGRFSYNEQFF	TGCGCCAGCAGCTGGACTAGCGGGAGGTTTTCCTACAATGAGCAGTTCTTC
-	TRBV6-1	few	TRBJ1-1	CASSDLTNTEAFF	TGTGCCAGCAGTGATTTGACCAACACTGAAGCTTTCTTT
-	TRBV4-3	-	TRBJ2-7	CASSQIQGSEQYF	TGCGCCAGCAGCCAGATTCAGGGGAGCGAGCAGTACTTC
-	TRBV2	few	TRBJ1-4	CASSGVPTNEKLFF	TGTGCCAGCAGTGGGGTTCCAACTAATGAAAAACTGTTTTTT
-	TRBV28	-	TRBJ2-7	CASKLSGFSHEQYF	TGTGCCAGCAAACTCTCCGGGTTCTCCCACGAGCAGTACTTC
-	TRBV7-3	few	TRBJ2-3	CASSSTGVPTDTQYF	TGTGCCAGCAGCTCAACGGGAGTCCCCACAGATACGCAGTATTTT
TRBD2	TRBV6-1	few	TRBJ2-3	CASSERGGTDTQYF	TGTGCCAGCAGTGAGCGGGGGGGCACAGATACGCAGTATTTT
-	TRBV6-1	few	TRBJ2-7	CATKGGPFSYEQYF	TGTGCCACCAAGGGGGGCCCATTCTCCTACGAGCAGTACTTC
-	TRBV15	-	TRBJ1-5	CATSRDITANQPQHF	TGTGCCACCAGCAGAGATATAACGGCCAATCAGCCCCAGCATTTT
-	TRBV12-1	-	TRBJ2-1	CASSFSERWGLRCNEQFF	TGTGCCAGCAGCTTTTCGGAACGGTGGGGCCTGCGGTGCAATGAGCAGTTCTTC
-	TRBV15	few	TRBJ2-1	CATSRDRGAVNEQFF	TGTGCCACCAGCAGAGATCGAGGGGCGGTCAATGAGCAGTTCTTC
TRBD2	TRBV28	few	TRBJ2-3	CASSYGTSGVLSTDTQYF	TGTGCCAGCAGTTATGGGACTAGCGGGGTTTTGAGCACAGATACGCAGTATTTT
TRBD1	TRBV5-1	-	TRBJ1-1	CASSGLGGDSTEAFF	TGCGCCAGCAGCGGACTCGGGGGGGACAGCACTGAAGCTTTCTTT